The rows below give T cell receptor beta chains drawn from one sample of a study of T cells in Graves' hyperthyroidism and ophthalmopathy. In TCRdb, the multiplex PCR reads were re-called with MiXCR into one record per CDR3 protein. The sample has 300,000 to 400,000 distinct CDR3 sequences; about 18% are singletons. Sequenced: blood. All receptors derive from a woman aged 50 to 60 with Graves' hyperthyroidism. The CDR3 runs from the conserved cysteine through the conserved F or W. D genes are given only for firm matches. Part of the rows lack a size; the others show once, few, many or a class for expanded clones.

many - TRBJ1-1 TRBV12-3/TRBV12-4 CASSSYVAEAFF TGTGCCAGCAGTTCATACGTAGCTGAAGCTTTCTTT
- - TRBJ2-1 TRBV19 CASSIDSSSYNEQFF TGTGCCAGTAGTATAGACAGTAGTTCCTACAATGAGCAGTTCTTC
- - TRBJ2-2 TRBV2 CASGDDKNTGELFF TGTGCCAGCGGCGATGACAAGAACACCGGGGAGCTGTTTTTT
many TRBD2 TRBJ2-1 TRBV6-2/TRBV6-3 CASSYSKLAGEGNEQFF TGTGCCAGCAGTTACTCGAAACTAGCGGGAGAGGGCAATGAGCAGTTCTTC
- - TRBJ1-5 TRBV19 CASSPQRTSNQPQHF TGTGCCAGTAGCCCCCAAAGGACTAGTAATCAGCCCCAGCATTTT
few TRBD1 TRBJ1-2 TRBV6-1 CASRDRAQYGYTF TGTGCCAGCAGGGACAGGGCTCAGTATGGCTACACCTTC
few - TRBJ1-1 TRBV20-1 CSARSPVGGGAEAFF TGCAGTGCTAGATCCCCAGTGGGGGGAGGGGCTGAAGCTTTCTTT
- TRBD2 TRBJ2-7 TRBV20-1 CSARPAGASHEQYF TGCAGTGCTAGGCCAGCGGGAGCTAGCCACGAGCAGTACTTC
many TRBD2 TRBJ2-7 TRBV20-1 CSARGTSPRVEQYF TGCAGTGCTAGGGGGACTAGCCCGAGGGTCGAGCAGTACTTC
- - TRBJ1-5 TRBV2 CASSVSGPSNQPQHF TGTGCCAGCAGTGTGTCAGGCCCCAGCAATCAGCCCCAGCATTTT